This T cell receptor beta chain was captured in a study of shared clonotypes between healthy human individuals. Findings of the study overall: Blood was the only sampled material, and tissue repertoires likely differ.

In regard to this clone: What it binds is not known.

Terminally differentiated effector memory CD45RA+ cells were excluded from the naive CD8 cells, which were CD45RO-negative and positively selected for CCR7. Among the donors, all were Caucasian adults who lived in Nashville, Tennessee. Only in-frame clones appear in the TCRdb table, and some are missing; sequencing was by immunoSEQ multiplex PCR. The sample gives roughly 1,800,000 clones, over 85% of which show up once; around 1.2% is in the top ten. The CDR3 is made up of 15 amino acids. V gave up 7 bases and J gave up 4 bases; unmatched junction bases: 7. Per germline, CDR1 MNHNS and CDR2 SASEGT. This chain joins TRBV6-1 and TRBJ2-1, with 10 bases identical to TRBD2. This TCR derives from a man in his late teens or twenties in good health. The sequenced sample consisted of naive CD8+ T cells sorted from blood. The CDR3 sequence is CASKLIAGGYNEQFF. In nucleotides, the CDR3 is TGTGCCAGCAAACTAATAGCGGGGGGATACAATGAGCAGTTCTTC.